The 14 T cell receptor beta chains listed next were all sequenced from one sample in a study of T cell clonality in common variable immunodeficiency. Study-wide points: Fewer deletions and N-nucleotide insertions were reportedly seen in common variable immunodeficiency TCR beta sequences.

Antigen specificity for these receptors is unknown. TCRdb's copy holds only in-frame clones and misses some; the assay was immunoSEQ multiplex PCR. The sample has approximately 26,000 clones, none seen only once. Sequenced input: peripheral blood mononuclear cells. The receptors were gathered from a human donor with common variable immunodeficiency.

With regard to this clone: The CDR3 goes on 3 residues after the read ends, and that part is filled in from the germline J gene. The gene calls are TRBV16 and TRBJ2-1; the D is unclear. The V and J ends lost 0 bases and 8 bases respectively, with 5 bases between them. CDR1 is KGHSY and CDR2 is FQNENV in the germline V gene. The CDR3 is made up of 12 amino acids. This CDR3 is CASSQSLDEQFF. The sequenced CDR3 bases are TGTGCCAGCAGCCAATCTCTCGATGAG.

This clone was picked up a small number of times. The missing CDR3 end, 3 residues past where the read stops, is filled in from the germline J gene. The V and J genes are TRBV18 and TRBJ2-7; possibly TRBD1 for D (5 bases). CDR3 length: 16 amino acids. Per germline, CDR1 KGHSH and CDR2 LQKENI. Deletions cut 0 bases from V and 6 bases from J, with 18 bases between. The DNA read from the CDR3 is TGTGCCAGCTCACCACCGAAATTTGGGGCGCGAGGCGAG. Residues: CASSPPKFGARGE. The whole CDR3 reads CASSPPKFGARGEQYF. Together with reference TRBV18 and TRBJ2-7, the CDR3 gives the full variable domain: NAGVMQNPRHLVRRRGQEARLRCSPMKGHSHVYWYRQLPEEGLKFMVYLQKENIIDESGMPKERFSAEFPKEGPSILRIQQVVRGDSAAYFCASSPPKFGARGEQYFGPGTRLTVT.

This clone has just a few counts. The CDR3 extends 3 residues past the end of the read, so its final part is completed from the germline J gene. The J gene is TRBJ1-3, the V gene TRBV5-1; D uncertain. There are 16 residues in the CDR3. The V gene lost 0 bases and the J gene lost 4 bases, with 14 bases spanning the gap. Germline-derived CDR1 and CDR2 are SGHRS and YFSETQ. This CDR3 reads CASSLVGDGEGNTIYF. The CDR3 DNA, read in part, is TGCGCCAGCAGCTTGGTCGGGGATGGAGAGGGAAACACC.

This clone was recorded a few times. From the germline J gene comes the end of the CDR3, since the read stops 3 residues before it. The V call is TRBV7-2, the J call TRBJ1-2; TRBD1 matches 9 bases. Per the germline V gene, CDR1 is SGHTA and CDR2 is FQGNSA. This CDR3 spans 14 amino acids. J was trimmed by 3 bases and V by 5 bases; bases with no gene match: 4. CDR3 bases read: TGTGCCAGCAGCACTAGGACAGGGGACTATGGC. Translated: CASSTRTGDYG. The whole CDR3 reads CASSTRTGDYGYTF.

As concerns this clone: Sequencing ends 3 residues short of the CDR3 end; the germline J gene provides the rest. The chain has TRBV5-1 and TRBJ2-7, with 15 positions matching TRBD2. The ends lost 4 bases at V and 4 bases at J; junction bases unmatched: 6. Germline V CDR1 and CDR2: SGHRS, YFSETQ. The CDR3 runs 16 residues. The sequenced part of the CDR3 DNA is TGCGCCAGCAGCCCTGGGACTAGCGGGGGGACTTACGAG. Translation: CASSPGTSGGTYE. The CDR3 reads in full as CASSPGTSGGTYEQYF. Full variable domain (remainder filled in from reference TRBV5-1 and TRBJ2-7): KAGVTQTPRYLIKTRGQQVTLSCSPISGHRSVSWYQQTPGQGLQFLFEYFSETQRNKGNFPGRFSGRQFSNSRSEMNVSTLELGDSALYLCASSPGTSGGTYEQYFGPGTRLTVT.

Ten or more counts support this clone. Sequencing ends 3 residues short of the CDR3 end; the germline J gene provides the rest. The chain is built from TRBV5-6 and TRBJ1-2, with TRBD1 as a possible D gene (5 bases). The V gene's germline CDR1 is SGHDT and CDR2 YYEEEE. V lost 3 bases to trimming and J lost 4 bases, with 10 bases between them. The CDR3 runs to 13 residues. CDR3 DNA, as far as it was read: TGTGCCAGCAGCTCCAGGGTCCCCTATGGC. Amino acids: CASSSRVPYG. The CDR3 in full is CASSSRVPYGYTF.

For this clone: The sequenced fragment ends 3 residues before the CDR3 boundary, so the rest is inferred from the germline J gene. The genes are TRBV19 and TRBJ2-1; 7 bases align to TRBD1. The germline gives CDR1 LNHDA, CDR2 SQIVND (reference sequence). V lost 6 bases, J lost 9 bases, and 8 bases stayed unmatched. CDR3 size: 13 residues. This CDR3 reads CASSLTGTVEQFF. The DNA read from the CDR3 is TGTGCCAGTAGCCTTACCGGGACAGTTGAG.

This clone has more than one count but fewer than ten. The read falls 3 residues short of the CDR3 end, and the missing part is taken from the germline J gene. The V and J genes are TRBV11-2 and TRBJ2-2, with a weak D call TRBD2 (5 bases). The V gene lost 5 bases and the J gene lost 7 bases, with 17 bases spanning the gap. CDR1 and CDR2 (germline): SGHAT, FQNNGV. The CDR3 runs to 15 residues. Partial CDR3 DNA: TGTGCCAGCAGCCCCCGGGGATTGGACCTCGGGGAG. Translated: CASSPRGLDLGE. The complete CDR3 reads CASSPRGLDLGELFF.

This clone was counted only a few times. The observed sequence ends 3 residues before the CDR3 terminus, with the missing tail filled in from the germline J gene. The chain uses TRBV19 and TRBJ2-7; D unclear. Trimming pared 5 bases from V and 0 bases from J, leaving 8 bases between. The CDR3 is 13 residues long. Per the germline V gene, CDR1 is LNHDA and CDR2 is SQIVND (reference sequence). The sequenced CDR3 bases are TGTGCCAGTAGTTTCCCTAACTCCTACGAG. Its protein product is CASSFPNSYE. The whole CDR3 reads CASSFPNSYEQYF.

Details on this clone: The read ends 3 residues shy of where the CDR3 ends; the end is completed using the germline J gene. The chain is built from TRBV18 and TRBJ2-7; 10 nucleotides match TRBD2. V lost 2 bases and J lost 4; bases outside the gene matches: 2. CDR3 size: 14 residues. Germline V lookup: CDR1 KGHSH, CDR2 LQKENI. CDR3 bases read: TGTGCCAGCTCACCAGCTAGCGGGAGTTACGAG. Translating it yields CASSPASGSYE. The full CDR3 sequence reads CASSPASGSYEQYF.

This clone showed up many times. The sequence runs out 3 residues before the end of the CDR3; the remainder is reconstructed from the germline J gene. The V call is TRBV30, the J call TRBJ2-3, with 8 bases aligning to TRBD1. There are 16 residues in the CDR3. The trim removed 2 bases at V and 0 bases at J, leaving 7 bases unmatched. Germline CDR1 GTSNPN, CDR2 SVGIG (reference sequence). The CDR3 sequence: CAWSLADRASTDTQYF. CDR3 DNA (partial): TGTGCCTGGAGTCTTGCGGACAGGGCTAGCACAGATACG.

On this clone itself: The read terminates 3 residues ahead of where the CDR3 ends, so the germline J gene completes it. The V call is TRBV7-2, the J call TRBJ2-5, with D tentatively TRBD1 (6 bases). Germline CDR1 is SGHTA and CDR2 is FQGNSA. The CDR3 runs to 10 residues. V was cut by 9 bases and J by 5 bases, with 7 bases left in between. The CDR3 bases that were read are TGTGCCAGTGGGGGCGAGACC. Encoded protein: CASGGET. The whole CDR3 sequence reads CASGGETQYF.

Details on this clone: From the germline J gene comes the end of the CDR3, since the read stops 3 residues before it. This chain joins TRBV18 and TRBJ1-2; 8 bases fit TRBD1. Germline trimming cut 3 bases from V and 4 bases from J; bases unmatched to any gene: 1. CDR1 is KGHSH and CDR2 is LQKENI in the germline V gene. This CDR3 has 13 residues. The CDR3 here is CASSPQGAYGYTF. CDR3 bases read: TGTGCCAGCTCACCTCAGGGGGCCTATGGC.

This clone was seen repeatedly, ten times or more. The CDR3 end lies 3 residues beyond the end of the read and is filled in from the germline J gene. This chain connects TRBV19 to TRBJ1-5, with 10 bases identical to TRBD1. J gave up 5 bases and V 2 bases, and 3 bases lay outside the gene matches. The CDR3 length is 15 residues. Germline assignment: CDR1 LNHDA and CDR2 SQIVND (reference sequence). The CDR3 loop is CASSITGTGDQPQHF. Partial CDR3 DNA: TGTGCCAGTAGTATAACCGGGACAGGGGATCAGCCC.